A single sample is the source of the 21 T cell receptor beta chains below, sequenced in a study of T cells in Graves' hyperthyroidism and ophthalmopathy. RNA transcripts were the template for amplifying TCR beta CDR3 regions. First-round RT-PCR of the TCR CDR3 relied on the HTBI primer set. TCRdb called the multiplex PCR reads again in MiXCR, with one record for every CDR3 protein. The sample consists of 500,000 to 650,000 distinct CDR3 sequences, less than 20% of them appearing once. Sequencing input: blood. The source of these receptors is a man between 40 and 49 years old with Graves' ophthalmopathy.

In its sample, this clonotype was seen a few times. CDR3 sequence: CAGTWGLLNTEAFF. The CDR3 coding sequence is TGTGCCGGCACCTGGGGACTCCTGAACACTGAAGCTTTCTTT. The chain employs TRBV6-1 and TRBJ1-1, with D tentatively TRBD1 (5 bases). Germline V gives CDR1 MNHNS, CDR2 SASEGT. Trimming shortened V by 11 bases and J by 0 bases, and 16 bases separated the two germline ends. The CDR3 contains 14 residues.

The chain is built from TRBV12-3 or TRBV12-4 and TRBJ1-6, with 8 bases lining up with TRBD1. V lost 6 bases to trimming and J lost 1 base; unmatched junction nucleotides: 5. This CDR3 has 16 amino acids. The CDR3 reads CASSLGQGSYNSPLHF. The CDR3 DNA is TGTGCCAGCAGCCTTGGACAGGGTTCCTATAATTCACCCCTCCACTTT.

This clonotype has a handful of counts. The J gene is TRBJ1-6, the V gene TRBV30; 7 bases are a match to TRBD1. Germline lookup yields CDR1 GTSNPN and CDR2 SVGIG (reference sequence). The J segment lost 7 bases and the V segment lost 4 bases, leaving 7 bases of the junction unmatched. CDR3 size: 14 residues. CDR3 sequence: CAWNRGFGNSPLHF. DNA for the CDR3: TGTGCCTGGAACAGGGGATTCGGAAATTCACCCCTCCACTTT.

Comments on this clonotype: A much larger clonotype is one base distant, so this may be a read error. The V call is TRBV7-2, the J call TRBJ1-1; 10 bases are shared with TRBD1. This CDR3 has 15 amino acids. V trimming: 1 base; J trimming: 3 bases; junction bases outside the gene matches: 2. Germline loops: CDR1 SGHTA, CDR2 FQGNSA. CDR3 nucleotide sequence: TGTGCCAGCAGCTTAGAAGGGACAGGGGACACTGAAGCTTTCTTT. Its protein is CASSLEGTGDTEAFF.

This clonotype showed up many times. CDR3 in DNA: TGTGCCAGCAGCTTAGGATCCGGGCGGAATCAAGCGAACACCGGGGAGCTGTTTTTT. It is translated as CASSLGSGRNQANTGELFF. V usage is TRBV7-8 and J usage is TRBJ2-2; no reliable D call. Germline-derived CDR1 and CDR2 are SGHVS and FQNEAQ. The CDR3 extends over 19 amino acids. Trimming removed 1 base at V and 0 bases at J, with 18 bases between.

This clonotype showed up many times. The V gene is TRBV5-1, the J gene TRBJ2-3, with TRBD1 as a possible D gene (5 bases). The CDR3 spans 15 residues. Trimming pared 2 bases from V and 2 bases from J, leaving 12 bases between. Per germline, CDR1 SGHRS and CDR2 YFSETQ. As DNA, the CDR3 is TGCGCCAGCAGCTTTCAGGGCCTTTCCACAGATACGCAGTATTTT. Its translation is CASSFQGLSTDTQYF.

V is TRBV5-1 and J is TRBJ2-1; D is uncertain. This CDR3 spans 15 amino acids. The germline V gene encodes CDR1 SGHRS and CDR2 YFSETQ. Trimming left V 0 bases short and J 8 bases short, with 15 bases between. DNA of the CDR3: TGCGCCAGCAGCTTGGGTCGGTCTGGAGTCGATGAGCAGTTCTTC. Protein sequence: CASSLGRSGVDEQFF. Full variable domain (outside the CDR3, taken from reference TRBV5-1 and TRBJ2-1): KAGVTQTPRYLIKTRGQQVTLSCSPISGHRSVSWYQQTPGQGLQFLFEYFSETQRNKGNFPGRFSGRQFSNSRSEMNVSTLELGDSALYLCASSLGRSGVDEQFFGPGTRLTVL.

The chain couples TRBV6-2 or TRBV6-3 to TRBJ2-2, with a tentative D call TRBD1 (6 bases). V was pared by 5 bases and J by 3 bases, with 13 bases between. CDR3 length equals 15 residues. Germline CDR1 is MNHEY and CDR2 is SVGEGT. For the CDR3, the DNA is TGTGCCAGCAGTCAAACGACAGGCTACACCGGGGAGCTGTTTTTT. It yields the protein CASSQTTGYTGELFF.

This clonotype was found a few times. The chain has TRBV2 and TRBJ2-1, with D possibly matching TRBD1 (6 bases). CDR3 length: 14 amino acids. The germline CDR1 and CDR2 sequences are SNHLY and FYNNEI. Trimming removed 5 bases at V and 1 base at J, with 9 bases between. As DNA, the CDR3 is TGTGCCAGCAGTCCGGGACAATCCTACAATGAGCAGTTCTTC. The encoded protein is CASSPGQSYNEQFF.

This clonotype was observed many times. The V call is TRBV12-3 or TRBV12-4, the J call TRBJ1-1; D is undetermined. The CDR3 is 16 amino acids. Trimming left V 8 bases short and J 3 bases short, with 22 bases between. The CDR3: CASLPPRGRRDTEAFF. For the CDR3, the DNA is TGTGCCAGCCTCCCCCCGAGAGGCAGAAGGGACACTGAAGCTTTCTTT.

This clonotype was detected many times. J is TRBJ2-3 and V is TRBV15; possible D gene TRBD1, 6 bases. The germline CDR1 and CDR2 sequences are LNHNV and YYDKDF (reference sequence). CDR3 size: 16 residues. Trimming pared 0 bases from V and 2 bases from J, leaving 12 bases between. CDR3 sequence: CATSREVGADTDTQYF. In nucleotides, the CDR3 is TGTGCCACCAGCAGAGAGGTGGGGGCAGACACAGATACGCAGTATTTT.

This clonotype was observed a single time. The chain carries TRBV2 and TRBJ2-7, with D possibly matching TRBD2 (6 bases). CDR1 is SNHLY, CDR2 FYNNEI, per germline. The ends were cut back, 3 bases at V and 4 bases at J, with 13 bases in the middle. The CDR3 spans 14 residues. The CDR3, as DNA: TGTGCCAGCAGTGACGGGGGAGGTCCGTACGAGCAGTACTTC. Its translation is CASSDGGGPYEQYF.

This clonotype was recorded a few times. The chain is built from TRBV20-1 and TRBJ2-3; the D is unclear. V was shortened by 0 bases and J by 4 bases, with 5 bases between the two germline ends. Per germline, CDR1 DFQATT and CDR2 SNEGSKA (reference sequence). This CDR3 region has 12 residues. The CDR3 DNA sequence: TGCAGTGCTAGAGAGTGGTCAGATACGCAGTATTTT. Its protein is CSAREWSDTQYF.

This clonotype has more than one count but fewer than ten. The rearrangement links TRBV20-1 to TRBJ1-1; TRBD1 aligns across 7 bases. The CDR3 runs to 15 residues. Trimming removed 5 bases from V and 0 bases from J; junction bases left unmatched: 9. Germline-derived CDR1 and CDR2 are DFQATT and SNEGSKA (reference sequence). The CDR3, as DNA: TGCAGTGCTGGGCGGGACAGCAACATGAACACTGAAGCTTTCTTT. It translates to CSAGRDSNMNTEAFF.

This clonotype was found many times. The chain is built from TRBV10-3 and TRBJ2-7; tentatively, D is TRBD2 (5 bases). V shed 6 bases and J shed 4 bases, with 16 bases lying between them. CDR1 is ENHRY, CDR2 SYGVKD, per germline. This CDR3 has 14 amino acids. CDR3 region: CAISLRSGGYEQYF. CDR3 coding DNA: TGTGCCATCAGCCTGAGGAGCGGAGGATACGAGCAGTACTTC.

This clonotype was counted at least ten times. The chain couples TRBV7-9 to TRBJ2-2; D remains unclear. Germline V gene data show CDR1 as SEHNR and CDR2 as FQNEAQ (reference sequence). This CDR3 spans 12 amino acids. Trimming shortened V by 4 bases and J by 6 bases, and 6 bases separated the two germline ends. CDR3 sequence: CASSSTAGELFF. For the CDR3, the DNA is TGTGCCAGCAGCTCAACTGCCGGGGAGCTGTTTTTT.

This clonotype appeared a few times. The chain links TRBV12-3 or TRBV12-4 to TRBJ1-1, with a possible D match to TRBD1 (5 bases). The CDR3 runs to 15 residues. Trimming stripped 6 bases from V and 1 base from J, with 15 bases between. CDR3: CASRPSWGPNTEAFF. Here the CDR3 DNA reads TGTGCCAGCAGACCCTCGTGGGGACCGAACACTGAAGCTTTCTTT.

The chain uses TRBV5-4 and TRBJ2-1, with 15 bases matching TRBD2. The CDR3 loop spans 15 amino acids. CDR1 and CDR2 from the germline V gene are SGHNT and YYREEE (reference sequence). Trimming took 3 bases from V and 9 from J; bases not matched to a gene: 4. CDR3 sequence: CASSWTSGGATEQFF. CDR3 sequence (DNA): TGTGCCAGCAGCTGGACTAGCGGGGGGGCAACTGAGCAGTTCTTC.

The V gene is TRBV7-8, the J gene TRBJ1-1, with D possibly matching TRBD1 (5 bases). Trimming pared 2 bases from V and 3 bases from J, leaving 10 bases between. Per germline, CDR1 SGHVS and CDR2 FQNEAQ. The CDR3 consists of 14 residues. The CDR3 here is CASSLWRGDTEAFF. CDR3 sequence (DNA): TGTGCCAGCAGCTTATGGAGGGGAGACACTGAAGCTTTCTTT.

Details on this clonotype: Given a much more abundant clone one base away, this may be a read error. This chain uses TRBV6-1 with TRBJ1-1, with D tentatively TRBD1 (5 bases). The CDR3 runs 15 residues. Germline CDR1 is MNHNS and CDR2 is SASEGT. As DNA, the CDR3 is TGTGCCAGCAGTGAATTGTTGTTAGACAGTACTGTAGCTTTCTTT. Residues: CASSELLLDSTVAFF.

This sequence joins TRBV3-1 and TRBJ2-7; 7 nucleotides agree with TRBD2. The CDR3 totals 12 residues. With 5 bases clipped from V and 9 bases from J, the junction kept 7 bases outside the gene matches. Per the germline V gene, CDR1 is LGHDT and CDR2 is YNNKEL (reference sequence). In DNA form, the CDR3 reads TGTGCCAGCAGCTTACACGGGGAGGGGCAGTACTTC. Translating gives CASSLHGEGQYF.